This TCR beta chain stems from a study of blood T cell repertoires in COVID-19. Allocation to cohorts depended on clinical history reported by the participants. Sequencing was performed with immunoSEQ multiplex PCR; in TCRdb, only in-frame clones are kept and a portion is missing. Of about 210,000 clones listed, 80% to 90% are singletons. V was cut by 4 bases and J by 7 bases, with 14 bases left in between. There are 14 residues in the CDR3. Germline V gene sequence: CDR1 LGHDT, CDR2 YNNKEL (reference sequence). Sequenced input: PBMCs or T cells enriched from blood (not recorded which). This clonotype originated in a man in his forties who had recovered from COVID-19. V gene TRBV3-1 (or the pseudogene TRBV3-2) combines with J gene TRBJ2-1; unclear D gene. The CDR3 region has the DNA TGTGCCAGCAGCCTGAATTCGGAGTTTAATGAGCAGTTCTTC. Translating gives CASSLNSEFNEQFF.